The present TCR beta chain was sequenced within a study of control samples from healthy donors and cancer patients (dated by TCRdb to the early 2020s). V was cut back by 3 bases and J by 1 base, leaving a gap of 9 bases between them. In the germline V gene, CDR1 corresponds to LGHNA and CDR2 to YNFKEQ. The CDR3 runs 14 residues from the cysteine to the phenylalanine. Of all the DNA, just the CDR3 is kept, 42 bases in frame from base 1. Preparation of the library involved the immunoSEQ multiplex PCR assay. TCRdb took this table from immuneACCESS and kept in-frame rearrangements with V and J called. Such tables lack part of the clones; where checked against another copy, unresolved V genes explain under half of the gap, and the rest is unexplained. This sample is represented by about 80,000 clones; around 80% of them were singletons. Clones ranked in the top ten supply around 10% of the sample. Remarks on this clone: This receptor's antigen is unknown. Per-nucleotide qualities are absent, and no much larger clonotype sits a single base away.

The receptor was derived from a man in his sixties with head and neck cancer. Sequencing used PBMCs. The sequence links TRBV4-2 to TRBJ2-5; the D gene is perhaps TRBD2, on 6 matching bases. The nucleotides are TGTGCCAGCAGCCACCGGGACTCCCAAGAGACCCAGTACTTC. Translated, this gives CASSHRDSQETQYF.